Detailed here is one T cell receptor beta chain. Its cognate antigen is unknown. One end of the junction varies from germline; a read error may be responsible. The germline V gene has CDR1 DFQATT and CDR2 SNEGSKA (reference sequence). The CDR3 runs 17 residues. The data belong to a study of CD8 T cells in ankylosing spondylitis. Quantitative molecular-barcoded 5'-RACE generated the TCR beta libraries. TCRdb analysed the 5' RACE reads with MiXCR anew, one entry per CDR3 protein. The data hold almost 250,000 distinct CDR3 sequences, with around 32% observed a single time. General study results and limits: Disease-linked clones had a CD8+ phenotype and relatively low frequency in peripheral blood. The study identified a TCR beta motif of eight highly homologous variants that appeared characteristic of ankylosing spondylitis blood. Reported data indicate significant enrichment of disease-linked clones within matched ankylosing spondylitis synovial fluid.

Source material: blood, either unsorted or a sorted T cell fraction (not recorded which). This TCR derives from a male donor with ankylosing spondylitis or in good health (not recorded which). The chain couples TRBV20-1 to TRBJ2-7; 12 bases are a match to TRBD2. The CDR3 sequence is CCARGFRTSGAPYEQYF. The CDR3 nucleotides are TGCTGTGCTAGAGGGTTTCGGACTAGCGGGGCTCCTTACGAGCAGTACTTC.